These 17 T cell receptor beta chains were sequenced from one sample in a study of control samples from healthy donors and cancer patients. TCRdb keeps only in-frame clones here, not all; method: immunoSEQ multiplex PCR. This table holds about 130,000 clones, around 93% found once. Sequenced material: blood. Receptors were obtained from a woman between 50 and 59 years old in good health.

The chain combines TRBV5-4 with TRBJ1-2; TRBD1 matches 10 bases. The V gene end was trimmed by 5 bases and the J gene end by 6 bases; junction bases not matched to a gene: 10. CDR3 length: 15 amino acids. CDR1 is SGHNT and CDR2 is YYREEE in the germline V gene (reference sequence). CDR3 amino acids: CASSTGTGAPDGYTF. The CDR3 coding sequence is TGTGCCAGCAGTACCGGGACAGGGGCACCGGATGGCTACACCTTC.

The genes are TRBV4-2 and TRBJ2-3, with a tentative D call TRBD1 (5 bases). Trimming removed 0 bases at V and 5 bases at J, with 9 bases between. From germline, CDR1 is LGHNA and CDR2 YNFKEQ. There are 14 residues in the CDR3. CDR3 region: CASSQEPGKDTQYF. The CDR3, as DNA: TGTGCCAGCAGCCAAGAGCCAGGGAAAGATACGCAGTATTTT.

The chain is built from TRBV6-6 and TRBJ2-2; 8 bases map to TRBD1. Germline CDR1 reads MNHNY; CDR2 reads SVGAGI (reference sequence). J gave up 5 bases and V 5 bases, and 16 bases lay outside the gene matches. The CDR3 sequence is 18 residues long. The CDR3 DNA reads TGTGCCAGCAGTCGAACCTACCCCGACAGGGGCGGGACCGGGGAGCTGTTTTTT. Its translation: CASSRTYPDRGGTGELFF.

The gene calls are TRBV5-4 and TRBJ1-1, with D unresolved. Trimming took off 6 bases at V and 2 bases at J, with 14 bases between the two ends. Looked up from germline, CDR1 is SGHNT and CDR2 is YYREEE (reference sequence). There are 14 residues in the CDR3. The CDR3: CASTVGFGNTEAFF. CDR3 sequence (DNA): TGTGCCAGCACGGTCGGGTTTGGAAACACTGAAGCTTTCTTT.

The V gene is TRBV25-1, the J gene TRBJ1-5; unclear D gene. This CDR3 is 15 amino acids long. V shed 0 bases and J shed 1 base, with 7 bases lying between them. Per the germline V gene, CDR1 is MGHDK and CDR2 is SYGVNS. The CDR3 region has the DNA TGTGCCAGCAGTGAATATGCATGGAGCAATCAGCCCCAGCATTTT. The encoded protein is CASSEYAWSNQPQHF.

The CDR3 protein is CASSRLQGYEQFF. The CDR3 region has the DNA TGTGCCAGCAGCCGACTACAGGGGTACGAGCAGTTCTTC. This chain uses TRBV2 with TRBJ2-1, with 7 nucleotides matching TRBD1. J gave up 10 bases and V 6 bases, and 9 bases lay outside the gene matches. The CDR3 is made up of 13 amino acids. The V gene's germline CDR1 is SNHLY and CDR2 FYNNEI.

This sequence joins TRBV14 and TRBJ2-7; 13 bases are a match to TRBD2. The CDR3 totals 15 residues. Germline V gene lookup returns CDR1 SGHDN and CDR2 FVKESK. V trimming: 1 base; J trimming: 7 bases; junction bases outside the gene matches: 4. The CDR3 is CASSQVGLAGVEQYF. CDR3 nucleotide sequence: TGTGCCAGCAGCCAAGTCGGACTAGCGGGAGTTGAGCAGTACTTC. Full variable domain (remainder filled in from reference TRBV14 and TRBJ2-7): EAGVTQFPSHSVIEKGQTVTLRCDPISGHDNLYWYRRVMGKEIKFLLHFVKESKQDESGMPNNRFLAERTGGTYSTLKVQPAELEDSGVYFCASSQVGLAGVEQYFGPGTRLTVT.

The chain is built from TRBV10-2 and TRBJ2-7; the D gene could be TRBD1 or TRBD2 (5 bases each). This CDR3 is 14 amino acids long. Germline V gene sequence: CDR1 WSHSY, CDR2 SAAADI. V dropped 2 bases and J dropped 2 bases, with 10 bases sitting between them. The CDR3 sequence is CASSEGGLAYEQYF. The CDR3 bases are TGCGCCAGCAGTGAGGGGGGTCTGGCCTACGAGCAGTACTTC.

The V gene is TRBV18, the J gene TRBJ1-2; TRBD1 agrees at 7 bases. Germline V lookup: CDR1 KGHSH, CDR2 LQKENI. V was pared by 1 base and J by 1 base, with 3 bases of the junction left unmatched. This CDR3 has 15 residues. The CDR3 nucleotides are TGTGCCAGCTCACCACGGACAGGAGATAACTATGGCTACACCTTC. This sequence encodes CASSPRTGDNYGYTF.

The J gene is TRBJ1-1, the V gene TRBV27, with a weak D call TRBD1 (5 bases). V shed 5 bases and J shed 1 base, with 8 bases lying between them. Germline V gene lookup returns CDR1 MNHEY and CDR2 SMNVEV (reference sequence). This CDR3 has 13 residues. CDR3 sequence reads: CASSRDRNTEAFF. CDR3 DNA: TGTGCCAGCAGTCGGGACCGGAACACTGAAGCTTTCTTT.

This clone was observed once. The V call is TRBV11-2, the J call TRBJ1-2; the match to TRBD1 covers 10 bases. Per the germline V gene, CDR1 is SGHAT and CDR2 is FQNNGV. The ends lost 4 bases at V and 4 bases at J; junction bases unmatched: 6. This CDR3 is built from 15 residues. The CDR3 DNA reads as TGTGCCAGCAGCTCTCTGACAGGGGGCTTCTATGGCTACACCTTC. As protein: CASSSLTGGFYGYTF. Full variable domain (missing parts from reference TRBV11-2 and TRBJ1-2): EAGVAQSPRYKIIEKRQSVAFWCNPISGHATLYWYQQILGQGPKLLIQFQNNGVVDDSQLPKDRFSAERLKGVDSTLKIQPAKLEDSAVYLCASSSLTGGFYGYTFGSGTRLTVV.

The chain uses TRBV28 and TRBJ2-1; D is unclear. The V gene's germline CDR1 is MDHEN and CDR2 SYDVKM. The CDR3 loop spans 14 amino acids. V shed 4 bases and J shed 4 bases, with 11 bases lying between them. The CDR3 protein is CASSSHGRYNEQFF. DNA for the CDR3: TGTGCCAGCAGTTCCCACGGACGTTACAATGAGCAGTTCTTC.

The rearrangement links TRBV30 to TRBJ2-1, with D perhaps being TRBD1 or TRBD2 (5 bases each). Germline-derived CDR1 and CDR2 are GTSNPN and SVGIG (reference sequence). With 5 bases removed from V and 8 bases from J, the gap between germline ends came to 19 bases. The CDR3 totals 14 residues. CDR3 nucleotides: TGTGCCTGGTCCCGGGGCCCACCTAATGATGAGCAGTTCTTC. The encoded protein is CAWSRGPPNDEQFF.

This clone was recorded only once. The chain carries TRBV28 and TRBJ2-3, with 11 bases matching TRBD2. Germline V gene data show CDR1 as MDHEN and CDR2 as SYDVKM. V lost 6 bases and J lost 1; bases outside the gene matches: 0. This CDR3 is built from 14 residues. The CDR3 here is CASRGLAGTDTQYF. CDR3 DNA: TGTGCCAGCAGGGGACTAGCGGGCACAGATACGCAGTATTTT.

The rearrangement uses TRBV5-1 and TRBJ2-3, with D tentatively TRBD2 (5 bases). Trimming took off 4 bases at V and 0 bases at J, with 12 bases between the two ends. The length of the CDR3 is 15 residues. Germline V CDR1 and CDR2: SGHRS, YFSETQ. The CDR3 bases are TGCGCCAGCAGCCCGACTACAGTAAGCACAGATACGCAGTATTTT. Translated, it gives CASSPTTVSTDTQYF. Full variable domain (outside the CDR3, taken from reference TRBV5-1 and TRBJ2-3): KAGVTQTPRYLIKTRGQQVTLSCSPISGHRSVSWYQQTPGQGLQFLFEYFSETQRNKGNFPGRFSGRQFSNSRSEMNVSTLELGDSALYLCASSPTTVSTDTQYFGPGTRLTVL.

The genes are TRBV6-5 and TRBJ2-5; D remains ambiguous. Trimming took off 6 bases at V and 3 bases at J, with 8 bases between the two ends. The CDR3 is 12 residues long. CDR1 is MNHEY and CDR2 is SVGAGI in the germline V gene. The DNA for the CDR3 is TGTGCCAGCAGGGGTTTGAAAGAGACCCAGTACTTC. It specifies CASRGLKETQYF.

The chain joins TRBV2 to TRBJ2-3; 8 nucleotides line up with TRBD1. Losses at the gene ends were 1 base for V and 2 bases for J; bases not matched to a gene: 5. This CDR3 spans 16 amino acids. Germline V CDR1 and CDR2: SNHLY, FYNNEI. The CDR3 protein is CASSEEAGGITDTQYF. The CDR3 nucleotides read TGTGCCAGCAGTGAAGAGGCAGGGGGCATCACAGATACGCAGTATTTT.